Presented here are 22 T cell receptor beta chains from one specimen sequenced in a study of OX40 agonist ivuxolimab in advanced cancers. Clones were read by immunoSEQ multiplex PCR, and TCRdb kept only the in-frame ones, dropping some. The sample records approximately 35,000 clones, roughly 74% being singletons. Sequencing was performed on CD4+ or CD8+ T cells sorted from blood, taken in a trial of the OX40 agonist ivuxolimab. The receptors were gathered from an adult with an advanced solid tumor such as melanoma, head and neck, liver or kidney cancer.

This clone was seen a handful of times. The chain is built from TRBV5-4 and TRBJ1-2, with D perhaps matching TRBD1 (5 bases). This CDR3 spans 11 amino acids. Germline-derived CDR1 and CDR2 are SGHNT and YYREEE (reference sequence). Trimming stripped 9 bases from V and 6 bases from J, with 12 bases between. Written as DNA, the CDR3 is TGTGCCACCCGGGGAGGGGATGGCTACACCTTC. Translated: CATRGGDGYTF.

The V call is TRBV18, the J call TRBJ2-3, with TRBD1 matching 9 bases. Germline CDR1 and CDR2: KGHSH and LQKENI. V dropped 4 bases and J dropped 3; count of bases not matched to a gene: 5. The CDR3 covers 15 residues. CDR3 sequence (DNA): TGTGCCAGCTCACTGGGACAGGGTGGAACAGATACGCAGTATTTT. Amino acids: CASSLGQGGTDTQYF. Supplemented by reference TRBV18 and TRBJ2-3, the full variable domain reads NAGVMQNPRHLVRRRGQEARLRCSPMKGHSHVYWYRQLPEEGLKFMVYLQKENIIDESGMPKERFSAEFPKEGPSILRIQQVVRGDSAAYFCASSLGQGGTDTQYFGPGTRLTVL.

The V gene is TRBV7-2, the J gene TRBJ2-5; either TRBD1 or TRBD2 may fit D (5 bases each). The J call may be faulty, since TRBJ2-7 better matches the DNA end. This CDR3 region has 12 residues. Germline values: CDR1 SGHTA, CDR2 FQGNSA. The CDR3 reads CASSWGPYEQYF. Written as DNA, the CDR3 is TGTGCCAGCAGCTGGGGACCTTACGAGCAGTACTTC.

This clone was picked up many times. The chain employs TRBV12-5 and TRBJ2-1, with D perhaps matching TRBD1 (6 bases). Trimming removed 0 bases from V and 5 bases from J, with 26 bases in between. This CDR3 is built from 20 residues. Germline-derived CDR1 and CDR2 are LGHNT and FRNRAP. The CDR3 DNA reads as TGTGCTAGTGGTTTGGTCAGTCTCGCCGGGACACTTATGGAGCACAATGAGCAGTTCTTC. Its protein is CASGLVSLAGTLMEHNEQFF.

DNA for the CDR3: TGCGCCAGCAGCTTCTGGGGTGATGGCACTGAAGCTTTCTTT. Protein: CASSFWGDGTEAFF. The gene calls are TRBV5-1 and TRBJ1-1; unclear D gene. This CDR3 is 14 amino acids long. The V end lost 2 bases, the J end lost 4 bases, and 12 bases lay between the germline ends. CDR1 is SGHRS and CDR2 is YFSETQ in the germline V gene.

The J gene is TRBJ1-5, the V gene TRBV19; TRBD1 might be the D (5 bases). This CDR3 has 16 amino acids. The V end lost 1 base, the J end lost 7 bases, and 17 bases lay between the germline ends. Looked up from germline, CDR1 is LNHDA and CDR2 is SQIVND (reference sequence). CDR3 DNA: TGTGCCAGTAGTATAGTGCTGGGGGGAGGGGCGCAGCCCCAGCATTTT. Residues: CASSIVLGGGAQPQHF.

The rearrangement joins TRBV7-2 to TRBJ2-4, with TRBD2 as a possible D gene (5 bases). From germline, CDR1 is SGHTA and CDR2 FQGNSA. CDR3 length: 14 residues. Deletions cut 1 base from V and 9 bases from J, with 13 bases between. The CDR3 region is CASSLGGGRGIQYF. Written as DNA, the CDR3 is TGTGCCAGCAGCTTAGGGGGTGGCCGGGGCATTCAGTACTTC. Full variable domain (outside the CDR3, taken from reference TRBV7-2 and TRBJ2-4): GAGVSQSPSNKVTEKGKDVELRCDPISGHTALYWYRQSLGQGLEFLIYFQGNSAPDKSGLPSDRFSAERTGGSVSTLTIQRTQQEDSAVYLCASSLGGGRGIQYFGAGTRLSVL.

V usage is TRBV4-1 and J usage is TRBJ2-3; 10 bases align to TRBD2. The CDR3 covers 18 residues. J was trimmed by 5 bases and V by 0 bases; bases with no gene match: 11. Germline-derived CDR1 and CDR2 are MGHRA and YSYEKL. As DNA, the CDR3 is TGCGCCAGCAGCCAAGATAGGGCAGCGGGGGGGCGCGAAGATACGCAGTATTTT. Translated, it gives CASSQDRAAGGREDTQYF.

The chain combines TRBV6-4 with TRBJ2-3; D remains unclear. This CDR3 region has 15 residues. V was trimmed by 6 bases and J by 2 bases, leaving 15 bases between them. Per the germline V gene, CDR1 is MRHNA and CDR2 is SNTAGT. This CDR3 reads CASSVDSLDTDTQYF. DNA of the CDR3: TGTGCCAGCAGCGTGGATTCCTTAGACACAGATACGCAGTATTTT.

The rearrangement joins TRBV9 to TRBJ1-6, with no clear D. CDR1 is SGDLS and CDR2 is YYNGEE in the germline V gene. V lost 0 bases to trimming and J lost 0 bases, with 10 bases between them. This CDR3 spans 17 amino acids. CDR3 sequence reads: CASSVEEVSSYNSPLHF. In DNA form, the CDR3 reads TGTGCCAGCAGCGTAGAGGAGGTTAGCTCCTATAATTCACCCCTCCACTTT.

The rearrangement links TRBV7-2 to TRBJ2-3; a possible D gene is TRBD2 (6 bases). V gave up 1 base and J gave up 1 base, with 9 bases separating them. Germline CDR1 and CDR2: SGHTA and FQGNSA. This CDR3 is 15 amino acids long. The CDR3 region has the DNA TGTGCCAGCAGCTTAGGGCCGGGGGGCACAGATACGCAGTATTTT. It codes for CASSLGPGGTDTQYF.

The chain links TRBV7-3 to TRBJ1-5; weak D call: TRBD1 (5 bases). CDR1 is SGHTA, CDR2 FQGTGA, per germline. V was shortened by 3 bases and J by 1 base, with 7 bases between the two germline ends. The CDR3 length is 14 residues. CDR3 sequence reads: CASSFGQSNQPQHF. In nucleotides, the CDR3 is TGTGCCAGCAGCTTTGGACAAAGCAATCAGCCCCAGCATTTT.

This clone has just a few counts. At one end the junction does not follow the germline gene, possibly because of a read error. V usage is TRBV7-9 and J usage is TRBJ1-4, with D possibly matching TRBD1 (5 bases). In germline, CDR1 is SEHNR, CDR2 FQNEAQ (reference sequence). This CDR3 has 12 residues. The CDR3 region has the DNA TGTGCCAGCAGCTTAGCGGGCAGGGCCGTGGCTTTT. It yields the protein CASSLAGRAVAF.

The gene calls are TRBV6-6 and TRBJ1-3, with no clear D. Deletions cut 6 bases from V and 8 bases from J, with 8 bases between. Germline V CDR1 and CDR2: MNHNY, SVGAGI (reference sequence). The CDR3 sequence is 11 residues long. CDR3 in amino acids: CASRAEYTIYF. DNA of the CDR3: TGTGCCAGCAGGGCTGAATACACCATATATTTT.

The chain links TRBV10-3 to TRBJ2-7; 11 bases align to TRBD1. Germline V CDR1 and CDR2: ENHRY, SYGVKD. This CDR3 is 15 amino acids long. With 6 bases clipped from V and 5 bases from J, the junction kept 9 bases outside the gene matches. Here the CDR3 reads CAIRSPGQGVHEQYF. The CDR3 nucleotides are TGTGCCATCAGATCGCCGGGACAGGGGGTTCACGAGCAGTACTTC.

This clone appeared a single time. This chain uses TRBV18 with TRBJ2-1, with D hard to call. CDR3 length equals 14 residues. Trimming left V 6 bases short and J 2 bases short, with 11 bases between. Per germline, CDR1 KGHSH and CDR2 LQKENI. CDR3 region: CASSPPLTYNEQFF. The CDR3 coding sequence is TGTGCCAGCTCCCCTCCATTAACCTACAATGAGCAGTTCTTC.

V usage is TRBV29-1 and J usage is TRBJ2-2, with 8 bases aligning to TRBD1. With V trimmed by 5 bases and J by 4 bases, 3 bases remained unmatched. CDR3 size: 13 residues. In germline, CDR1 is SQVTM, CDR2 ANQGSEA. The CDR3: CSVWTGTTGELFF. Written as DNA, the CDR3 is TGCAGCGTTTGGACAGGGACCACCGGGGAGCTGTTTTTT.

This rearrangement joins TRBV4-1 to TRBJ1-1, with 12 positions matching TRBD1. The CDR3 has 18 amino acids. CDR1 and CDR2 (germline): MGHRA, YSYEKL. The ends lost 3 bases at V and 3 bases at J; junction bases unmatched: 11. CDR3 in amino acids: CASSQFWDRGLKDTEAFF. The CDR3 DNA reads TGCGCCAGCAGCCAGTTTTGGGACAGGGGGCTAAAGGACACTGAAGCTTTCTTT.

The rearrangement uses TRBV9 and TRBJ1-4; TRBD1 agrees at 9 bases. CDR1 and CDR2 (germline): SGDLS, YYNGEE. The CDR3 spans 17 residues. Unmatched junction bases numbered 8, after V lost 4 bases and J lost 1 base. CDR3 in DNA: TGTGCCAGCAGCCCCGGGGACAGGGCTGGAACTAATGAAAAACTGTTTTTT. This translates into CASSPGDRAGTNEKLFF.

This clone has just a few counts. This chain joins TRBV7-8 and TRBJ1-2; 8 positions match TRBD1. The CDR3 sequence is 14 residues long. The V gene's germline CDR1 is SGHVS and CDR2 FQNEAQ. V was pared by 3 bases and J by 3 bases, with 3 bases of the junction left unmatched. CDR3: CASSFQQGDYGYTF. The DNA for the CDR3 is TGTGCCAGCAGCTTCCAACAGGGGGACTATGGCTACACCTTC.

The chain links TRBV6-6 to TRBJ2-1; TRBD2 aligns across 10 bases. CDR3 size: 16 residues. The germline V gene encodes CDR1 MNHNY and CDR2 SVGAGI (reference sequence). V trimming: 0 bases; J trimming: 5 bases; junction bases outside the gene matches: 4. The CDR3 nucleotides read TGTGCCAGCAGTTACTCGACGACTAGCGGGCACAATGAGCAGTTCTTC. Its protein product is CASSYSTTSGHNEQFF.

CDR3 in amino acids: CASSLGQGKGQPQHF. Here the CDR3 DNA reads TGTGCCAGCAGCCTTGGACAGGGGAAGGGCCAGCCCCAGCATTTT. The J gene is TRBJ1-5, the V gene TRBV6-6, with 9 bases identical to TRBD1. Germline values: CDR1 MNHNY, CDR2 SVGAGI (reference sequence). Trimming removed 6 bases from V and 7 bases from J; junction bases left unmatched: 10. The CDR3 sequence is 15 residues long.